This TCR beta chain comes out of a study of response to subunit inactivated influenza vaccine. Whole-study results and caveats: It was the authors' suggestion that each seasonal influenza vaccination recruits few new T cells.

TCRdb re-called the RT-PCR reads through MiXCR, storing one row per CDR3 protein. Here the sample spans 500,000 to 750,000 distinct CDR3 sequences, around 15% being singletons. This clonotype was observed a few times. The target antigen is unknown. The CDR3 is 13 residues long. V gave up 6 bases and J gave up 2 bases; unmatched junction bases: 5. Looked up from germline, CDR1 is SQVTM and CDR2 is ANQGSEA. The sequence was obtained from a man aged 50 to 60 who received an inactivated influenza vaccine. The sequencing used PBMCs from blood, collected less than 13 days after vaccination. The chain joins TRBV29-1 to TRBJ2-7, with 9 bases lining up with TRBD2. The CDR3 reads CSVTSGSPYEQYF. For the CDR3, the DNA is TGCAGCGTAACTAGCGGGTCCCCCTACGAGCAGTACTTC.